This T cell receptor beta chain is from a study of radiotherapy plus CTLA-4 blockade in lung cancer. Looking at the study overall: Objective responses emerged in 18% of patients, and roughly 30% attained disease control. Notes on the study in general: Radiotherapy plus ipilimumab was followed by expansion in blood of tumor-derived TCR clones.

Only in-frame clones appear in the TCRdb table, and some are missing; sequencing was by immunoSEQ multiplex PCR. Among fewer than 150,000 clones listed, about four fifths were seen once. Concerning this clone itself: The antigen is undetermined.

This CDR3 is 15 amino acids long. V was clipped by 6 bases and J by 2 bases; unmatched bases: 5. Per the germline V gene, CDR1 is MDHEN and CDR2 is SYDVKM. The chain employs TRBV28 and TRBJ1-5; 9 bases line up with TRBD1. The starting material was peripheral blood, obtained from a patient treated with radiotherapy plus ipilimumab. The receptor comes from a human donor with non-small cell lung cancer who had a partial response to radiotherapy plus ipilimumab. The CDR3 protein is CASSIDRGGNQPQHF. DNA of the CDR3: TGTGCCAGCAGCATTGACAGGGGGGGCAATCAGCCCCAGCATTTT.